Listed here are 3 T cell receptor beta chains from one sample, sequenced in a study of molecular identifiers for immune sequencing clone quantification. TCRdb reprocessed the PCR reads via MiXCR and lists one record per CDR3 protein. The sample has fewer than 45,000 distinct CDR3 sequences, about a fifth seen once; the top ten hold roughly 7.1%. Material: naive CD8+ T cells from blood, with Jurkat cell RNA spiked in. The subset: FACS-sorted CD8+CD4-CCR7+CD45RA+ naive T cells. The source of these receptors is a human donor in good health. Some libraries in this study had Jurkat cell RNA spiked in.

This clonotype was seen at least ten times. This sequence joins TRBV5-6 and TRBJ2-7; 10 positions match TRBD2. The CDR3 spans 15 residues. J gave up 4 bases and V 4 bases, and 8 bases lay outside the gene matches. Germline V lookup: CDR1 SGHDT, CDR2 YYEEEE. The CDR3 protein is CASSHQREGLYEQYF. For the CDR3, the DNA is TGTGCCAGCAGCCATCAGCGGGAGGGCTTATACGAGCAGTACTTC.

This clonotype came up many times. The rearrangement joins TRBV7-9 to TRBJ2-7; 7 positions match TRBD1. The CDR3 consists of 17 residues. V shed 5 bases, J shed 1 base, and the junction held 14 bases outside the gene matches. Germline CDR1 reads SEHNR; CDR2 reads FQNEAQ (reference sequence). The CDR3 protein is CASSGNLQGPLSYEQYF. The CDR3 DNA follows: TGTGCCAGCAGCGGAAACCTACAGGGGCCTTTATCCTACGAGCAGTACTTC.

At least ten counts were recorded for this clonotype. CDR3 region: CATSWAGGAGETQYF. CDR3 nucleotides: TGTGCCACCAGCTGGGCGGGGGGCGCGGGGGAGACCCAGTACTTC. V is TRBV15 and J is TRBJ2-5; TRBD2 matches at 8 bases. V lost 5 bases and J lost 5; bases outside the gene matches: 10. Germline CDR1 LNHNV, CDR2 YYDKDF (reference sequence). The CDR3 spans 15 residues.